This entry concerns a single T cell receptor beta chain. Its antigen is unknown. CD4+ T cell IFNgamma after overnight CMV lysate exposure gave donor CMV status. Cells stained for CD3, CD4, CD8, CD45RA, CD27 and viability were sorted into four CD45RA/CD27 subsets. These data belong to a study of naive and memory T cell subsets. Study-wide findings and caveats: Naive and memory subsets had different power law exponents for TCR abundance. A few larger clonotypes appeared in naive repertoires, especially CD8, possibly memory cells re-expressing CD45RA. In naive cells, over 90% of TCR sequences were seen only once.

The CDR3 is 15 amino acids. V trimming: 0 bases; J trimming: 2 bases; junction bases outside the gene matches: 7. Germline CDR1 DFQATT, CDR2 SNEGSKA (reference sequence). The beta constant-region primer was an equimolar mix of two oligonucleotides covering TRBC1 and TRBC2. The ligated cDNA underwent four PCR rounds using SP2 and nested alpha and beta constant-region primers. TCRdb re-called the UMI-ligation and nested PCR reads with MiXCR, one entry per CDR3 protein. The sample records approximately 140,000 distinct CDR3 sequences, approximately 21% being singletons. Sequencing input: naive CD8+ T cells from blood. This sequence was found in a human donor in good health. The chain carries TRBV20-1 and TRBJ2-7, with 7 bases matching TRBD2. CDR3: CSARDQLADPYEQYF. CDR3 bases: TGCAGTGCTAGAGATCAGCTAGCGGACCCCTACGAGCAGTACTTC.